The rows below give T cell receptor beta chains drawn from one sample of a study of Graves' ophthalmopathy and Graves' hyperthyroidism. TCRdb itself ran the multiplex PCR reads through MiXCR, one entry per CDR3 protein. The top ten hold approximately 2.4% of the sample, which has about 390,000 distinct CDR3 sequences, approximately 18% seen once. Sequenced sample: peripheral blood. These receptors originate from an adult woman with stable Graves' hyperthyroidism. Both conserved end residues are part of each CDR3. A D gene is named only where the DNA matches it firmly. For some rows the clone size is stated as once, few or many, or as a class when expanded; others skip it.

D,V,size,J,CDR3,DNA
-,TRBV12-3/TRBV12-4,few,TRBJ2-7,CASRLGRRQIYEQYF,TGTGCCAGCAGGTTAGGGCGACGACAGATCTACGAGCAGTACTTC
-,TRBV4-1,many,TRBJ2-5,CASSQLFGGRLLQETQYF,TGCGCCAGCAGCCAACTATTTGGTGGGAGGCTTCTTCAAGAGACCCAGTACTTC
-,TRBV6-5,-,TRBJ1-5,CASSLYPGANQPQHF,TGTGCCAGCAGTTTATATCCAGGGGCGAATCAGCCCCAGCATTTT
-,TRBV20-1,many,TRBJ1-1,CSARDLRGYTEAFF,TGCAGTGCTAGAGATCTTAGGGGATACACTGAAGCTTTCTTT
TRBD1,TRBV28,many,TRBJ1-2,CASSPRDRVKNYGYTF,TGTGCCAGCAGTCCCCGGGACAGGGTTAAGAACTATGGCTACACCTTC
-,TRBV9,many,TRBJ1-2,CASSSSTGNYGYTF,-
TRBD1,TRBV5-1,many,TRBJ1-6,CASSLQPVQGANSPLHF,TGCGCCAGCAGCTTACAACCCGTGCAGGGGGCAAATTCACCCCTCCACTTT
TRBD2,TRBV3-1,many,TRBJ2-7,CASSQLTSGSEEQYF,TGTGCCAGCAGCCAATTGACTAGCGGGAGTGAAGAGCAGTACTTC
TRBD1,TRBV12-3/TRBV12-4,many,TRBJ1-5,CASSLGQENQPQHF,TGTGCCAGCAGTTTGGGACAGGAAAATCAGCCCCAGCATTTT
-,TRBV13,-,TRBJ2-7,CASSVGRRDYEQYF,TGTGCCAGCAGCGTAGGACGCAGAGATTACGAGCAGTACTTC
TRBD2,TRBV9,many,TRBJ2-5,CASSVGGGRTETQYF,TGTGCCAGCAGCGTAGGGGGGGGACGGACGGAGACCCAGTACTTC
-,TRBV12-3/TRBV12-4,many,TRBJ2-2,CASSLTTGELFF,TGTGCCAGCAGTTTAACCACCGGGGAGCTGTTTTTT
TRBD1,TRBV2,-,TRBJ1-6,CASSTDRQGSPLHF,TGTGCCAGCAGCACGGACAGGCAGGGTTCACCCCTCCACTTT
-,TRBV20-1,many,TRBJ1-1,CSVLFSAVNTEAFF,TGCAGTGTACTATTTTCGGCCGTGAACACTGAAGCTTTCTTT
-,TRBV7-6,many,TRBJ1-2,CASSSGESYGYTF,TGTGCCAGCAGCTCAGGGGAGTCCTATGGCTACACCTTC
TRBD1,TRBV6-1,many,TRBJ1-2,CASRNQGAGSYGYTF,TGTGCCAGCAGAAACCAGGGGGCAGGGTCCTATGGCTACACCTTC
-,TRBV12-3/TRBV12-4,few,TRBJ1-5,CASSPPLTGGGQPQHF,TGTGCCAGCAGTCCCCCTTTAACGGGGGGCGGTCAGCCCCAGCATTTT
-,TRBV29-1,many,TRBJ2-4,CSVDGQGGLIQYF,TGCAGCGTTGACGGCCAGGGGGGACTCATTCAGTACTTC
TRBD1,TRBV2,many,TRBJ2-5,CASSGQGVETQYF,TGTGCCAGCAGTGGACAGGGGGTAGAGACCCAGTACTTC
TRBD1,TRBV12-5,many,TRBJ1-3,CASGLVLGQGAIPGNTIYF,TGTGCTAGTGGTTTGGTACTAGGACAGGGGGCGATTCCTGGAAACACCATATATTTT
-,TRBV7-3,many,TRBJ1-6,CASSLTASNSPLHF,TGTGCCAGCAGCCTGACAGCCTCTAATTCACCCCTCCACTTT
-,TRBV6-1,many,TRBJ1-5,CASGGQSNQPQHF,TGTGCCAGCGGGGGGCAGAGCAATCAGCCCCAGCATTTT